This T cell receptor (beta chain) comes out of a study of CD8 T cells in ankylosing spondylitis. Points from the study as a whole: Peripheral blood samples showed relatively rare disease-linked clones, and these clones were CD8+.

Details on this clonotype: Its matching antigen is unknown.

Per germline, CDR1 LGHNA and CDR2 YSLEER. Trimming left V 0 bases short and J 1 base short, with 8 bases between. The CDR3 has 15 residues. One entry per CDR3 protein, called by TCRdb with MiXCR from the 5' RACE reads. The repertoire has 230,000 or so distinct CDR3 sequences, about a sixth of them found once; the top ten carry over 25%. This sequence was found in a male donor with ankylosing spondylitis or in good health (not recorded which). The sequencing sample was made of blood, either unsorted or a sorted T cell fraction (not recorded which). The rearrangement joins TRBV4-3 to TRBJ2-3; D is ambiguous. The CDR3 region is CASSQETPGTDTQYF. Here the CDR3 DNA reads TGCGCCAGCAGCCAAGAGACTCCTGGCACAGATACGCAGTATTTT.